This T cell receptor (beta chain) was profiled in a study of ipilimumab plus nivolumab after autologous stem cell transplantation. Study at large: Typical patient got roughly 5 ipilimumab doses and under 10 nivolumab doses (median).

Produced via immunoSEQ multiplex PCR; TCRdb's table is partial and in-frame only. The repertoire holds fewer than 30,000 clones, roughly 86% seen once, with 5.2% in the top ten. Starting 14 to 28 days after autologous transplant, ipilimumab 1 mg/kg was given. Dosing: nivolumab 3 mg/kg IV, weeks 1, 4, 7, 10, then every two weeks to week 26. The CDR3 spans 17 residues. With 7 bases clipped from V and 7 bases from J, the junction kept 14 bases outside the gene matches. Germline V gives CDR1 SGHDT, CDR2 YYEEEE. V usage is TRBV5-6 and J usage is TRBJ2-1; 13 nucleotides match TRBD2. This specimen consisted of PBMCs, obtained in a trial of ipilimumab plus nivolumab as post-transplant consolidation. The clonotype originates from a male donor with diffuse large B-cell lymphoma. CDR3 sequence reads: CASELVRLAGGGNEQFF. The CDR3 DNA reads TGTGCCAGCGAACTTGTCAGACTAGCGGGGGGAGGGAATGAGCAGTTCTTC.